This is a list of T cell receptor beta chains from one sample in a study of OX40 agonist ivuxolimab in advanced cancers. Data came from immunoSEQ multiplex PCR; TCRdb stores just in-frame clones and leaves some out. The sample lists tens of thousands of clones, 90% occurring once. Sequencing used CD4+ or CD8+ T cells sorted from blood, obtained in a trial of the OX40 agonist ivuxolimab. The receptors were gathered from an adult with an advanced solid tumor such as melanoma, head and neck, liver or kidney cancer. Both conserved end residues are part of each CDR3. The order of the fields is CDR3 DNA, CDR3 protein, D gene, J gene, V gene, clone size. A D gene is named only where the DNA matches it firmly. The listing skips clone size in some rows; elsewhere it reads once, few, many or a size class.

CDR3nt: TGTGCCAGCAGCCGTGGGACAGGGAACTATGGCTACACCTTC
CDR3aa: CASSRGTGNYGYTF
d_gene: TRBD1
j_gene: TRBJ1-2
v_gene: TRBV7-3
abundance: .

CDR3nt: TGCGCCAGCAGCGTACGGACAGGGGGTGATTCACCCCTCCACTTT
CDR3aa: CASSVRTGGDSPLHF
d_gene: TRBD1
j_gene: TRBJ1-6
v_gene: TRBV5-1
abundance: once

CDR3nt: TGCGCCAGCAGACAGGAATTTAACACTGAAGCTTTCTTT
CDR3aa: CASRQEFNTEAFF
d_gene: .
j_gene: TRBJ1-1
v_gene: TRBV10-1
abundance: .

CDR3nt: TGTGCCAGCAGCTTAGCAGGGGTCAATGAGCAGTTCTTC
CDR3aa: CASSLAGVNEQFF
d_gene: .
j_gene: TRBJ2-1
v_gene: TRBV7-9
abundance: .

CDR3nt: TGTGCCAGCAGCCCCGCGACAGGGGGTACAGCTTTCTTT
CDR3aa: CASSPATGGTAFF
d_gene: TRBD1
j_gene: TRBJ1-1
v_gene: TRBV7-3
abundance: .

CDR3nt: TGTGCCAGCAGCTTAGTAGCAGGGGTGTGGGACGAGCAGTACTTC
CDR3aa: CASSLVAGVWDEQYF
d_gene: .
j_gene: TRBJ2-7
v_gene: TRBV11-3
abundance: .

CDR3nt: TGCAGCTCTGGGCCCCGGAACACTGAAGCTTTCTTT
CDR3aa: CSSGPRNTEAFF
d_gene: .
j_gene: TRBJ1-1
v_gene: TRBV29-1
abundance: .

CDR3nt: TGTGCCTGGAGTGTTGCCGACAGGAGGTATCAGCCCCAGCATTTT
CDR3aa: CAWSVADRRYQPQHF
d_gene: .
j_gene: TRBJ1-5
v_gene: TRBV30
abundance: .

CDR3nt: TGTGCCAGCAGTCCTGGCCTCAATGAGCAGTTCTTC
CDR3aa: CASSPGLNEQFF
d_gene: .
j_gene: TRBJ2-1
v_gene: TRBV25-1
abundance: once

CDR3nt: TGTGCCACCAGCAGGGACCGAGGACAGGTGTCATCACCCCTCCACTTT
CDR3aa: CATSRDRGQVSSPLHF
d_gene: TRBD1
j_gene: TRBJ1-6
v_gene: TRBV15
abundance: .

CDR3nt: TGTGCCACCAGCAGAGATCACTATGGCTACACCTTC
CDR3aa: CATSRDHYGYTF
d_gene: .
j_gene: TRBJ1-2
v_gene: TRBV15
abundance: few

CDR3nt: TGTGCCAGCAGACAGGGGGGCAAAAACATTCAGTACTTC
CDR3aa: CASRQGGKNIQYF
d_gene: TRBD1
j_gene: TRBJ2-4
v_gene: TRBV27
abundance: .

CDR3nt: TGTGCCAGCAGCGTAGACCCGACCGGGGAGCTGTTTTTT
CDR3aa: CASSVDPTGELFF
d_gene: .
j_gene: TRBJ2-2
v_gene: TRBV9
abundance: .

CDR3nt: TGTGCCAGCAGCTTATGGGAAGGACAGGGGGCTCGGGAGACCCAGTACTTC
CDR3aa: CASSLWEGQGARETQYF
d_gene: TRBD1
j_gene: TRBJ2-5
v_gene: TRBV7-9
abundance: .

CDR3nt: TGTGCCAGCAGCGTAGCCCCTAGCGGGAGCTCCTACGAGCAGTACTTC
CDR3aa: CASSVAPSGSSYEQYF
d_gene: TRBD2
j_gene: TRBJ2-7
v_gene: TRBV9
abundance: .

CDR3nt: TGTGCCAGTAGTAAGAGGGGTTGGTATGGCTACACCTTC
CDR3aa: CASSKRGWYGYTF
d_gene: .
j_gene: TRBJ1-2
v_gene: TRBV19
abundance: .

CDR3nt: TGTGCCTGGAGGGTTCGGGGAGGGTTTTCCTACGAGCAGTACTTC
CDR3aa: CAWRVRGGFSYEQYF
d_gene: TRBD2
j_gene: TRBJ2-7
v_gene: TRBV30
abundance: few

CDR3nt: TGTGCCAGCTCACCATCTAACAGGGACCTAGGGGACTATGGCTACACCTTC
CDR3aa: CASSPSNRDLGDYGYTF
d_gene: .
j_gene: TRBJ1-2
v_gene: TRBV18
abundance: .

CDR3nt: TGTGCCAGCAACCAGGTCAGGGGAGTAGATACGCAGTATTTT
CDR3aa: CASNQVRGVDTQYF
d_gene: .
j_gene: TRBJ2-3
v_gene: TRBV27
abundance: .

CDR3nt: TGTGCCAGCAGTTTCGTCCAGTATAATTCACCCCTCCACTTT
CDR3aa: CASSFVQYNSPLHF
d_gene: .
j_gene: TRBJ1-6
v_gene: TRBV27
abundance: .

CDR3nt: TGTGCCAGTAGGGGCCTGTCGGGGGGGTCTTATATCCCCTACAATGAGCAGTTCTTC
CDR3aa: CASRGLSGGSYIPYNEQFF
d_gene: TRBD2
j_gene: TRBJ2-1
v_gene: TRBV7-9
abundance: .

CDR3nt: TGTGCCAGCAGCGTAGGGCTGGGGGCGAATTCACCCCTCCACTTT
CDR3aa: CASSVGLGANSPLHF
d_gene: .
j_gene: TRBJ1-6
v_gene: TRBV9
abundance: few

CDR3nt: TGTGCCAGCAGCACGGGGACCCCGGGATCAGATACGCAGTATTTT
CDR3aa: CASSTGTPGSDTQYF
d_gene: .
j_gene: TRBJ2-3
v_gene: TRBV5-4
abundance: once

CDR3nt: TGCGCCAGCAGCTTACCTAGCGGGAGGGGAGAGACCCAGTACTTC
CDR3aa: CASSLPSGRGETQYF
d_gene: TRBD2
j_gene: TRBJ2-5
v_gene: TRBV5-1
abundance: .

CDR3nt: TGTGCCAGCAGTGTGTTGGGAGCGGGAGGTTGGGGAGAGACCCAGTACTTC
CDR3aa: CASSVLGAGGWGETQYF
d_gene: TRBD2
j_gene: TRBJ2-5
v_gene: TRBV6-1
abundance: .

CDR3nt: TGTGCCAGCAGCGTAGCTAGGATCGGTTACGAGCAGTACTTC
CDR3aa: CASSVARIGYEQYF
d_gene: .
j_gene: TRBJ2-7
v_gene: TRBV9
abundance: .

CDR3nt: TGTGCCAGCAGTTTTGTTAGCACCTACGAGCAGTACTTC
CDR3aa: CASSFVSTYEQYF
d_gene: .
j_gene: TRBJ2-7
v_gene: TRBV28
abundance: .

CDR3nt: TGTGCCCGGAATGGGGGGCGTGGGGCCAACGTCCTGACTTTC
CDR3aa: CARNGGRGANVLTF
d_gene: .
j_gene: TRBJ2-6
v_gene: TRBV30
abundance: .

CDR3nt: TGTGCCAGTACCGTCCCGGGACTAGTCAACTACGAGCAGTACTTC
CDR3aa: CASTVPGLVNYEQYF
d_gene: TRBD2
j_gene: TRBJ2-7
v_gene: TRBV19
abundance: .

CDR3nt: TGCGCCAGCACCCCTAGCGGTCGACGCACAGATACGCAGTATTTT
CDR3aa: CASTPSGRRTDTQYF
d_gene: TRBD2
j_gene: TRBJ2-3
v_gene: TRBV5-1
abundance: .

CDR3nt: TGTGCCAGCTCACCAGGACAGGGGGCGAGCAATCAGCCCCAGCATTTT
CDR3aa: CASSPGQGASNQPQHF
d_gene: TRBD1
j_gene: TRBJ1-5
v_gene: TRBV18
abundance: .

CDR3nt: TGTGCCAGCAGCCCTTCAGGCGGCGGCTCTGGAAACACCATATATTTT
CDR3aa: CASSPSGGGSGNTIYF
d_gene: .
j_gene: TRBJ1-3
v_gene: TRBV11-2
abundance: .

CDR3nt: TGTGCCAGCAGCGTCCTCGCGGGAGTTCGCAATGAGCAGTTCTTC
CDR3aa: CASSVLAGVRNEQFF
d_gene: TRBD2
j_gene: TRBJ2-1
v_gene: TRBV9
abundance: few

CDR3nt: TGTGCCAGCAGACAAACGGTGAACACTGAAGCTTTCTTT
CDR3aa: CASRQTVNTEAFF
d_gene: .
j_gene: TRBJ1-1
v_gene: TRBV6-4
abundance: .

CDR3nt: TGTGCCAGCAGCTTAGGGTTGAGGATTAGCGGGAGGGAAAATCCTAGCACAGATACGCAGTATTTT
CDR3aa: CASSLGLRISGRENPSTDTQYF
d_gene: TRBD2
j_gene: TRBJ2-3
v_gene: TRBV7-3
abundance: .